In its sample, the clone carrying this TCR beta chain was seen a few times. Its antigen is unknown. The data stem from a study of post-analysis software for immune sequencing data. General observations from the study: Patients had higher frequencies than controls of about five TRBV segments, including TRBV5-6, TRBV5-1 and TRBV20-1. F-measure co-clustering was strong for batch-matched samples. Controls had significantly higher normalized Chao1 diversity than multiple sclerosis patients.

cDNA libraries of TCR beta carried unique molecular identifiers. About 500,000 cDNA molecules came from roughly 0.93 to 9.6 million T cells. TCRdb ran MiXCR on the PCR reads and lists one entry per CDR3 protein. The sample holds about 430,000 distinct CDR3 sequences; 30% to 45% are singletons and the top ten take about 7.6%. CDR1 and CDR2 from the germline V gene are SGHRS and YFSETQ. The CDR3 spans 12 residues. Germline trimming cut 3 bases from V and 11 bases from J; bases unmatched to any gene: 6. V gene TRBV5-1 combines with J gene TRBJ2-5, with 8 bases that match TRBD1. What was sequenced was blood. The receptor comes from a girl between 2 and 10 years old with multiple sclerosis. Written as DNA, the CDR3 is TGCGCCAGCAGCTATACAGGGGGTGAGCAGTACTTC. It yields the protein CASSYTGGEQYF.